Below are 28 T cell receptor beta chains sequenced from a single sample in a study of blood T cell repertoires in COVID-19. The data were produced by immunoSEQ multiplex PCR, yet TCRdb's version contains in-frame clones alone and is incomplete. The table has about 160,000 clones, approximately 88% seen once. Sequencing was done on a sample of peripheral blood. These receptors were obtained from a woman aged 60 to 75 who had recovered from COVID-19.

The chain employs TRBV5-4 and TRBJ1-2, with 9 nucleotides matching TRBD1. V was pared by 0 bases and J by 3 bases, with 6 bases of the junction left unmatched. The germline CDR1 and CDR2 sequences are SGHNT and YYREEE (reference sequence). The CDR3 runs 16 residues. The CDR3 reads CASSLGGGQGDYGYTF. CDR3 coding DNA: TGTGCCAGCAGCTTGGGGGGGGGACAGGGCGACTATGGCTACACCTTC.

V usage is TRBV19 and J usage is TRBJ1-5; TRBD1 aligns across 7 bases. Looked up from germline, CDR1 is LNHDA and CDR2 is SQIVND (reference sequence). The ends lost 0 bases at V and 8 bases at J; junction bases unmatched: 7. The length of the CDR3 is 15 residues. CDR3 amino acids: CASSIEGRGSKPQHF. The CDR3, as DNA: TGTGCCAGTAGTATAGAGGGCAGGGGGAGTAAGCCCCAGCATTTT.

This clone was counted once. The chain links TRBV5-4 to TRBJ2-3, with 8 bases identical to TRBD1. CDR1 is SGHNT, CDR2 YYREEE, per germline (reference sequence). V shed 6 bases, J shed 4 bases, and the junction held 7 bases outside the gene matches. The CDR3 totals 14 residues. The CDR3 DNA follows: TGTGCCAGCAACCCCACGACAGGGGCAGATACGCAGTATTTT. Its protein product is CASNPTTGADTQYF.

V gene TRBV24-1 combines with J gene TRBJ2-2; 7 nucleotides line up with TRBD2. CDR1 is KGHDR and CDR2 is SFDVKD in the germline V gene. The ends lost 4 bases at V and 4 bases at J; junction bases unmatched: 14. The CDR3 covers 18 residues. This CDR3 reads CATSDGDGRTLGTGELFF. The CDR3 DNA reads TGTGCCACCAGTGACGGGGACGGGAGGACATTGGGCACCGGGGAGCTGTTTTTT.

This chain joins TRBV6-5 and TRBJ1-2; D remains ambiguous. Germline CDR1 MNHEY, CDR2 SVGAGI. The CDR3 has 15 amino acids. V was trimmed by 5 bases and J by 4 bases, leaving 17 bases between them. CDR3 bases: TGTGCCAGCAGTCCCTCAGGAGGACCCCTCTATGGCTACACCTTC. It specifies CASSPSGGPLYGYTF.

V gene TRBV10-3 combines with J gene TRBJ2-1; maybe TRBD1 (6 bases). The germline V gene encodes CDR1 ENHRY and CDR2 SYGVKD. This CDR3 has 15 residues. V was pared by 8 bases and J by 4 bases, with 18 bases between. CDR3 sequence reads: CAIPGDTGHYNEQFF. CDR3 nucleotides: TGTGCCATCCCAGGAGACACGGGACATTACAATGAGCAGTTCTTC.

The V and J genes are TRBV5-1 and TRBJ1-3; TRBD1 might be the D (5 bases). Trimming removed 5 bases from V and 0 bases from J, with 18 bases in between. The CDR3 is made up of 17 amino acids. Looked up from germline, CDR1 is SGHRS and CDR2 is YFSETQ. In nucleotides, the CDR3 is TGCGCCAGCAGTGGGGGAGGAGGAGACTTCTCTGGAAACACCATATATTTT. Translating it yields CASSGGGGDFSGNTIYF.

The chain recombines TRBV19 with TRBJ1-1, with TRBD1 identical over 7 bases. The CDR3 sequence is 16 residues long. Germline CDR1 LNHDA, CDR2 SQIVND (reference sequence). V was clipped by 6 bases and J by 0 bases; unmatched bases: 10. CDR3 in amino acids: CASRKTGRNMNTEAFF. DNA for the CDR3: TGTGCCAGTAGAAAGACAGGGAGAAACATGAACACTGAAGCTTTCTTT.

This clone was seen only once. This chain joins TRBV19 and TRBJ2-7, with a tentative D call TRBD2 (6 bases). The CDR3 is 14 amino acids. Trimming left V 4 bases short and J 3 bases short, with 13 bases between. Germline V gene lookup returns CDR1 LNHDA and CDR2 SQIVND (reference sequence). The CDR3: CASSTGVSGYEQYF. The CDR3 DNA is TGTGCCAGTAGTACGGGGGTATCCGGCTACGAGCAGTACTTC.

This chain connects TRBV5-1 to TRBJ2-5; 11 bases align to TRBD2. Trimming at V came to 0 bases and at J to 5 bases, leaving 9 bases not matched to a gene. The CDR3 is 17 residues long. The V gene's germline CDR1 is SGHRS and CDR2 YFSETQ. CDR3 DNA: TGCGCCAGCAGCTTGGGAGGTCTAGCGGGGGGATTGGAGACCCAGTACTTC. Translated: CASSLGGLAGGLETQYF.

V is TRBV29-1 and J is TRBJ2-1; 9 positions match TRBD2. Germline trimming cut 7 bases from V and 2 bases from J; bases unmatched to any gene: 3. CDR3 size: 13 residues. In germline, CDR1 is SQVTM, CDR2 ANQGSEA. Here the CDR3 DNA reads TGCAGCGCCGGCGGGGGGGCCTACAATGAGCAGTTCTTC. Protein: CSAGGGAYNEQFF.

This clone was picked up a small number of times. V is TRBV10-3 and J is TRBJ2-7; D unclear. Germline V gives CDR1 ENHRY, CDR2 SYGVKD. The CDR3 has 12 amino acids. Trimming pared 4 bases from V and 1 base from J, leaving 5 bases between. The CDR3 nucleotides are TGTGCCATCAGTGTCTATTCCTACGAGCAGTACTTC. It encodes CAISVYSYEQYF.

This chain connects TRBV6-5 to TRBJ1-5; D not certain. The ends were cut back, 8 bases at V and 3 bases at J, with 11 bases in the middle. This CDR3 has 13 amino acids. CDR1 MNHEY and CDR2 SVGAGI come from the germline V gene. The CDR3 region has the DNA TGTGCCAGCTCCTCAGAGGCCAATCAGCCCCAGCATTTT. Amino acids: CASSSEANQPQHF.

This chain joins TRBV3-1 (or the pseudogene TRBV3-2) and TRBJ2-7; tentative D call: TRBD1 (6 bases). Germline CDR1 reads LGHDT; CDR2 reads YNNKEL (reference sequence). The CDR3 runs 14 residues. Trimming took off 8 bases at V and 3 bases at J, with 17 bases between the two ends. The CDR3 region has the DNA TGTGCCAGCCAGCGGTCAGGGGCGAGCTACGAGCAGTACTTC. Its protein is CASQRSGASYEQYF.

Here the CDR3 DNA reads TGTGCCAGCAGTTCTCCACAGGGGGTTCTCGGCACTGAAGCTTTCTTT. Its translation: CASSSPQGVLGTEAFF. The chain links TRBV6-5 to TRBJ1-1; 8 bases fit TRBD1. Germline loops: CDR1 MNHEY, CDR2 SVGAGI. The ends lost 4 bases at V and 4 bases at J; junction bases unmatched: 11. The CDR3 runs to 16 residues.

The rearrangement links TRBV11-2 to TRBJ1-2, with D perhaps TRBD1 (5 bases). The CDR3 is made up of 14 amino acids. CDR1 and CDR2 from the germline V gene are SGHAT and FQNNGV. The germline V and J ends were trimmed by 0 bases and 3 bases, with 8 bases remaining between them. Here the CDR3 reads CASSLDRADYGYTF. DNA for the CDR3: TGTGCCAGCAGCTTAGACAGGGCTGACTATGGCTACACCTTC.

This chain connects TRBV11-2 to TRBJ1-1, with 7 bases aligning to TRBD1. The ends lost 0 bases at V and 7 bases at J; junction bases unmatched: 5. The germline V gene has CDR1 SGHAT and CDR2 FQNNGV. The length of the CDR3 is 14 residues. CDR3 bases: TGTGCCAGCAGCTTAGATCAAGGGGGCCTTGAAGCTTTCTTT. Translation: CASSLDQGGLEAFF.

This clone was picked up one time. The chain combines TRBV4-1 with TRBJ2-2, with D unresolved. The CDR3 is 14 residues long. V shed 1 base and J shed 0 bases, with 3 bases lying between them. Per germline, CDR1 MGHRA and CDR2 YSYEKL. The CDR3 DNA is TGCGCCAGCAGCCAAGCAACGAACACCGGGGAGCTGTTTTTT. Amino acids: CASSQATNTGELFF.

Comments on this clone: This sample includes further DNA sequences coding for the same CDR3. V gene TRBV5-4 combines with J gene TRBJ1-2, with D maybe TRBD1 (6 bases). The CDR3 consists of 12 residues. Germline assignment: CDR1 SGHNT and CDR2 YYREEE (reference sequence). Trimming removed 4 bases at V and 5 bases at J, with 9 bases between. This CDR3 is CASSPDSYGYTF. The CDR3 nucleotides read TGTGCCAGCAGCCCGGACAGTTATGGCTACACCTTC.

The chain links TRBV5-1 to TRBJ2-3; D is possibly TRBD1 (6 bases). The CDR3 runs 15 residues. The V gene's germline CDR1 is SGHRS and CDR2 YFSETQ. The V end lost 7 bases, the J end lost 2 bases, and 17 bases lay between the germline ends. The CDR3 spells CASSYGDTDTDTQYF. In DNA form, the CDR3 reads TGCGCCAGCTCCTACGGGGACACCGACACAGATACGCAGTATTTT.

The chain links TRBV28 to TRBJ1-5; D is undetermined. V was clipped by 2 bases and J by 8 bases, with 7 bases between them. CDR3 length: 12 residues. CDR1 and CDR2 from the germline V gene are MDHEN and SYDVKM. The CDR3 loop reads CASSLPSEPQHF. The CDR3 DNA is TGTGCCAGCAGTTTACCCTCCGAGCCCCAGCATTTT.

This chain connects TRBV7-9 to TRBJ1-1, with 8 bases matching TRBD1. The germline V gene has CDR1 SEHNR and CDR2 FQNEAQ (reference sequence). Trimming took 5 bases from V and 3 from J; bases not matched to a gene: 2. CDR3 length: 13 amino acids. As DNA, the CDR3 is TGTGCCAGCAGCCCACAGGGGGACACTGAAGCTTTCTTT. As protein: CASSPQGDTEAFF.

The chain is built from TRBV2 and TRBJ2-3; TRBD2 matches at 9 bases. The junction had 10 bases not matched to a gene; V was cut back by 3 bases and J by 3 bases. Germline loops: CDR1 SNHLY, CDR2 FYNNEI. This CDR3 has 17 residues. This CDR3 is CASSDTPSGAATDTQYF. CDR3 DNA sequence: TGTGCCAGCAGTGATACGCCTAGCGGGGCAGCAACAGATACGCAGTATTTT.

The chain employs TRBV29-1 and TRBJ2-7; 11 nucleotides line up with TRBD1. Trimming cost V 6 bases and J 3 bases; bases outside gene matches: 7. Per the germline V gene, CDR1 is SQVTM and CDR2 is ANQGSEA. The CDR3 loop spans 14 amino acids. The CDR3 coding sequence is TGCAGCGTGGTGGGACAGGGGGAAATCTACGAGCAGTACTTC. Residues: CSVVGQGEIYEQYF.

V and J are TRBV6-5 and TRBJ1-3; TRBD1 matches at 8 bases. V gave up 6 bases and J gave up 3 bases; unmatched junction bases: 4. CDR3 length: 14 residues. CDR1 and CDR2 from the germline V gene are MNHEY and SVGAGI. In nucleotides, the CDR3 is TGTGCCAGCAGCACGACAGGGGTTGGAAACACCATATATTTT. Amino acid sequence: CASSTTGVGNTIYF.

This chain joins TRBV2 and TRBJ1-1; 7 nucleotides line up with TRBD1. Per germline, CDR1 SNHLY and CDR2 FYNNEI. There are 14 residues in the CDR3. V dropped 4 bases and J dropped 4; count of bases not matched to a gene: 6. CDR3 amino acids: CASSGQGGITEAFF. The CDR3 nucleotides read TGTGCCAGCAGTGGTCAGGGGGGAATCACTGAAGCTTTCTTT.

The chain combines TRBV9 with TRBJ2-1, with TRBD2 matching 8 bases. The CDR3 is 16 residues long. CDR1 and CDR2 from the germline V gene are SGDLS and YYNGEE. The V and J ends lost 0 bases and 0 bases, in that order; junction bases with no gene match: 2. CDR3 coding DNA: TGTGCCAGCAGCGTAGCGGGGGGGAGCTCCTACAATGAGCAGTTCTTC. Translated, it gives CASSVAGGSSYNEQFF.

DNA of the CDR3: TGTGCCAGCAGCTTACCGGGACAGGGATATGGAAACACCATATATTTT. Amino acid sequence: CASSLPGQGYGNTIYF. J is TRBJ1-3 and V is TRBV7-9; 9 bases are a match to TRBD1. The ends lost 2 bases at V and 3 bases at J; junction bases unmatched: 5. The CDR3 is 16 residues long. Germline CDR1 is SEHNR and CDR2 is FQNEAQ (reference sequence). Full variable domain (rest looked up from reference TRBV7-9 and TRBJ1-3): DTGVSQNPRHKITKRGQNVTFRCDPISEHNRLYWYRQTLGQGPEFLTYFQNEAQLEKSRLLSDRFSAERPKGSFSTLEIQRTEQGDSAMYLCASSLPGQGYGNTIYFGEGSWLTVV.